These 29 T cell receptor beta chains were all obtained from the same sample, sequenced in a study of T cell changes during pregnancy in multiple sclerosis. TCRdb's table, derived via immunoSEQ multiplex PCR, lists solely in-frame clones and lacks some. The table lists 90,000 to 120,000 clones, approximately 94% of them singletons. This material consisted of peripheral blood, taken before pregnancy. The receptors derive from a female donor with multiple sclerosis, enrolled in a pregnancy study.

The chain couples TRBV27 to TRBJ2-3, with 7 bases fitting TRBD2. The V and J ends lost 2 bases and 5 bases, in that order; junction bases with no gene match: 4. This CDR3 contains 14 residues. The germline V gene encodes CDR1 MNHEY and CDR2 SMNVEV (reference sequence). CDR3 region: CASSLASGEDTQYF. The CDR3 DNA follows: TGTGCCAGCAGTTTAGCCAGCGGGGAAGATACGCAGTATTTT.

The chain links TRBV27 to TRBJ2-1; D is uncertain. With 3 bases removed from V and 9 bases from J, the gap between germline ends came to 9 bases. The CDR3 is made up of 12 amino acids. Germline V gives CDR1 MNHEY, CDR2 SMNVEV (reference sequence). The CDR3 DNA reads TGTGCCAGCAGTTTCGGGTCCGGTGAGCAGTTCTTC. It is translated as CASSFGSGEQFF.

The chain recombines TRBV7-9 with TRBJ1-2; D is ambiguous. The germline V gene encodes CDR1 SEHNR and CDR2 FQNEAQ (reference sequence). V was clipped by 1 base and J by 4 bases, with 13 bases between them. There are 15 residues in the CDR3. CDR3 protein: CASSLVQQSGYGYTF. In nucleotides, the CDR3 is TGTGCCAGCAGCTTAGTACAACAGAGCGGCTATGGCTACACCTTC.

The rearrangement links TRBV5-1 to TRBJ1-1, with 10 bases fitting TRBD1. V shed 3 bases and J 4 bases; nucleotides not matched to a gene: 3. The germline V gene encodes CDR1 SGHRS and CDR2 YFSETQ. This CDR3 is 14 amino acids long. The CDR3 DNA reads TGCGCCAGCAGCTCGGGACAGGGGACCACTGAAGCTTTCTTT. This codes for CASSSGQGTTEAFF.

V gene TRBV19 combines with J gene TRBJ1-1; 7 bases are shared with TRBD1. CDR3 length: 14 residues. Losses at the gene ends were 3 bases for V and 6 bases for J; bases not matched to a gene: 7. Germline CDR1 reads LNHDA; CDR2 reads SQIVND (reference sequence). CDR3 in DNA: TGTGCCAGTAGTATCGGAGGGGGCGTTTCTGAAGCTTTCTTT. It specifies CASSIGGGVSEAFF.

This CDR3 is CASRQGTNYGYTF. CDR3 nucleotides: TGTGCCAGCAGACAGGGGACTAACTATGGCTACACCTTC. The V call is TRBV7-9, the J call TRBJ1-2; 7 bases are shared with TRBD1. Germline assignment: CDR1 SEHNR and CDR2 FQNEAQ (reference sequence). After removal of 6 bases from V and 0 bases from J, the junction contained 1 base not matched to a gene. The CDR3 sequence is 13 residues long.

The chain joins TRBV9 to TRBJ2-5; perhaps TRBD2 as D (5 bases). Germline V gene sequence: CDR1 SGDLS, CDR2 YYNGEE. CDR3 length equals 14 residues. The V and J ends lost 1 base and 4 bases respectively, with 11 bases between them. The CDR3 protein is CASSVLASGETQYF. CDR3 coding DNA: TGTGCCAGCAGCGTACTAGCCTCGGGAGAGACCCAGTACTTC.

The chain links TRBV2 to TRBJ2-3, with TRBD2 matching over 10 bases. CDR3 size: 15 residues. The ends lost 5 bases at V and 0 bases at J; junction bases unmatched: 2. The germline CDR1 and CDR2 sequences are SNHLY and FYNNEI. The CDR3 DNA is TGTGCCAGCAGTAAGACTAGCGGGAGCACAGATACGCAGTATTTT. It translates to CASSKTSGSTDTQYF.

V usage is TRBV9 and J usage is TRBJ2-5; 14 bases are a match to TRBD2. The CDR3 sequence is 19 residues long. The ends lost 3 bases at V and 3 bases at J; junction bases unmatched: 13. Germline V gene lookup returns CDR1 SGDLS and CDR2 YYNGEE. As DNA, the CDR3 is TGTGCCAGCAGCGGGGGACTAGCGGGAGTTCTTGCCGCCAAAGAGACCCAGTACTTC. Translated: CASSGGLAGVLAAKETQYF. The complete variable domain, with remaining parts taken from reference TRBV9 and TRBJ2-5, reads DSGVTQTPKHLITATGQRVTLRCSPRSGDLSVYWYQQSLDQGLQFLIQYYNGEERAKGNILERFSAQQFPDLHSELNLSSLELGDSALYFCASSGGLAGVLAAKETQYFGPGTRLLVL.

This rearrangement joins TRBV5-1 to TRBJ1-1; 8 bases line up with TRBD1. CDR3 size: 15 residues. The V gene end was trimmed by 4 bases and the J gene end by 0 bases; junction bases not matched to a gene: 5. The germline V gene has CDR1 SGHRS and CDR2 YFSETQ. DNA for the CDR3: TGCGCCAGCAGCAAGACAGGGGCCCTGAACACTGAAGCTTTCTTT. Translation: CASSKTGALNTEAFF.

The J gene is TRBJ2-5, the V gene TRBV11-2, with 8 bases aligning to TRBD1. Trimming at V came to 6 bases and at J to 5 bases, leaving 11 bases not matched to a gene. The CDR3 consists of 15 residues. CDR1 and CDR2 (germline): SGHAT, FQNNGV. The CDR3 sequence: CASRRPGQGAETQYF. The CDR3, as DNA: TGTGCCAGCAGACGTCCTGGACAGGGAGCGGAGACCCAGTACTTC.

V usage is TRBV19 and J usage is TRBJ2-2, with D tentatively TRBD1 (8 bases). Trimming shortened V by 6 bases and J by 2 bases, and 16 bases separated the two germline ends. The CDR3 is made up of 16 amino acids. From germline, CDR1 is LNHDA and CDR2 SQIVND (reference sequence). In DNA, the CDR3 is TGTGCCAGTAGCCCACAGGGGGGGGTTAACACCGGGGAGCTGTTTTTT. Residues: CASSPQGGVNTGELFF.

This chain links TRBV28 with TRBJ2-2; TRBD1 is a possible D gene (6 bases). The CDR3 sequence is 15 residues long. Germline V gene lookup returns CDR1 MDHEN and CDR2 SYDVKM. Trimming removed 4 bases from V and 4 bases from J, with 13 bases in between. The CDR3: CASSWASRGTGELFF. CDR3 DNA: TGTGCCAGCAGTTGGGCCTCCAGGGGCACCGGGGAGCTGTTTTTT.

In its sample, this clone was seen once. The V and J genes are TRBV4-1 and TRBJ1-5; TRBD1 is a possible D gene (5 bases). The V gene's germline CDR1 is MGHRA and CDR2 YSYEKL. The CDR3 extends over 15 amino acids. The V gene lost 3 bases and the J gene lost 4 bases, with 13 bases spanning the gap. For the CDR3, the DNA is TGCGCCAGCAGCCACCTGACAGTCCCGAATCAGCCCCAGCATTTT. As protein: CASSHLTVPNQPQHF.

CDR3: CASTWGQGNTEAFF. CDR3 sequence (DNA): TGTGCCAGCACATGGGGACAGGGGAACACTGAAGCTTTCTTT. The chain links TRBV6-5 to TRBJ1-1; 9 bases are shared with TRBD1. Germline-derived CDR1 and CDR2 are MNHEY and SVGAGI. After removal of 7 bases from V and 1 base from J, the junction contained 4 bases not matched to a gene. This CDR3 has 14 residues.

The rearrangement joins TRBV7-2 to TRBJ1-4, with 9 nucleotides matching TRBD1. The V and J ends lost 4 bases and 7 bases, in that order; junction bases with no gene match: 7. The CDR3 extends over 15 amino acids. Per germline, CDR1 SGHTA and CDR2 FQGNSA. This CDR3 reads CASSWDREGSEKLFF. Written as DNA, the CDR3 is TGTGCCAGCAGCTGGGACAGGGAGGGGAGTGAAAAACTGTTTTTT.

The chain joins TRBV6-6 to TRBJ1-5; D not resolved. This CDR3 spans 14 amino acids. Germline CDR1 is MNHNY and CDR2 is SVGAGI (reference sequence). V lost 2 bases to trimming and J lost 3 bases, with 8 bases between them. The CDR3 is CASSYKRDNQPQHF. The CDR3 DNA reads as TGTGCCAGCAGTTACAAGAGGGACAATCAGCCCCAGCATTTT.

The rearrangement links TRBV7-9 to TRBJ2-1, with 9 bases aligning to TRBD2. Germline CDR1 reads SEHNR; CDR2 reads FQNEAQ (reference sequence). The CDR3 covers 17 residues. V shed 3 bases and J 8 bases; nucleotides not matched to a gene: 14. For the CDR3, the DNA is TGTGCCAGCAGCTTGGGACTAGCCCTTAGGCTTTACGATGAGCAGTTCTTC. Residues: CASSLGLALRLYDEQFF.

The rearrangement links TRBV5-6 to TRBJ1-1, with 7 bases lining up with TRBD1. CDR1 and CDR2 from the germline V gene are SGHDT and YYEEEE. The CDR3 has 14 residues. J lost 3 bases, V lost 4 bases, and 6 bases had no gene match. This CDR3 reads CASSGGTDYTEAFF. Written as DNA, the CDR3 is TGTGCCAGCAGCGGAGGGACAGATTACACTGAAGCTTTCTTT.

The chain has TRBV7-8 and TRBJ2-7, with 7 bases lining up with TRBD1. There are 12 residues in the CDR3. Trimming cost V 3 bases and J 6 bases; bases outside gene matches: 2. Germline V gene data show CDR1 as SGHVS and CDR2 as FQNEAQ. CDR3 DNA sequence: TGTGCCAGCAGCTTTCCAGGGGGCGAGCAGTACTTC. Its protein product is CASSFPGGEQYF.

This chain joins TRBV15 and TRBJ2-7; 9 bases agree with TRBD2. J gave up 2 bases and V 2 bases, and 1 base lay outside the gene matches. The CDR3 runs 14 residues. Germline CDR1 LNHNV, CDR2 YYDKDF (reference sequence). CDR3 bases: TGTGCCACCAGCAGACTAGCGGGAACCTACGAGCAGTACTTC. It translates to CATSRLAGTYEQYF.

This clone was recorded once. The CDR3 loop reads CASSHVTSGRNLYEQYF. The CDR3, as DNA: TGCGCCAGCAGCCACGTTACTAGCGGGAGGAATCTATACGAGCAGTACTTC. V is TRBV4-1 and J is TRBJ2-7, with 12 bases fitting TRBD2. The trim removed 3 bases at V and 4 bases at J, leaving 10 bases unmatched. CDR1 is MGHRA and CDR2 is YSYEKL in the germline V gene. CDR3 length: 17 amino acids.

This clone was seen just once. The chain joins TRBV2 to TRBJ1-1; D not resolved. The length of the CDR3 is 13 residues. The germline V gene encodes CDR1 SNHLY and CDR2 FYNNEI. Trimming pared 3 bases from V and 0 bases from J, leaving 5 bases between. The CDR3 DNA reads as TGTGCCAGCAGTGATTCAATGAACACTGAAGCTTTCTTT. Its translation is CASSDSMNTEAFF.

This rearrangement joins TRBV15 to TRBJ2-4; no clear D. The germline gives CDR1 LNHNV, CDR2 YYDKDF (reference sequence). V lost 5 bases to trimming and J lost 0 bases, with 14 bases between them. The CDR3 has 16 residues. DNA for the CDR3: TGTGCCACCAGCGGTAGGCAGGCCCTAGCCAAAAACATTCAGTACTTC. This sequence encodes CATSGRQALAKNIQYF.

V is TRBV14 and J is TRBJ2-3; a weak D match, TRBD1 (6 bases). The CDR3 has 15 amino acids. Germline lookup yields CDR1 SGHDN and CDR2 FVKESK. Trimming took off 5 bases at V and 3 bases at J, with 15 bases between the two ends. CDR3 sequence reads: CASSVQQGMTDTQYF. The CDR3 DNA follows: TGTGCCAGCAGCGTGCAACAGGGAATGACAGATACGCAGTATTTT.

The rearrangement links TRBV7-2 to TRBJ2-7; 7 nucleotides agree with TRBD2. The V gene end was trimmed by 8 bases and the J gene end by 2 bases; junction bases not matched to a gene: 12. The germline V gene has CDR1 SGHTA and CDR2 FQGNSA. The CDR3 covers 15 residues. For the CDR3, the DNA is TGTGCCAGCGGCACGAGCGGGAAACCGCCCTACGAGCAGTACTTC. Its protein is CASGTSGKPPYEQYF.

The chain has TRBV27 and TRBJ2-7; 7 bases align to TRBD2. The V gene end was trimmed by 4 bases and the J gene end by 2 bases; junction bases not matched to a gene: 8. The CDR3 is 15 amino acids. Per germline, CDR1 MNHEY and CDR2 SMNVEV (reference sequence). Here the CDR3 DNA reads TGTGCCAGCAGTTATTATGCTAGCGGAACCTACGAGCAGTACTTC. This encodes CASSYYASGTYEQYF.

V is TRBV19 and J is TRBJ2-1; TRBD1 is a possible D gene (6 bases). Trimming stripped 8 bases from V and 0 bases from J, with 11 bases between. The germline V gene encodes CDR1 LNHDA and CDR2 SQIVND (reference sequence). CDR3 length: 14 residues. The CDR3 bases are TGTGCCAGTTCCCGACAGGACTCCTACAATGAGCAGTTCTTC. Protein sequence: CASSRQDSYNEQFF.

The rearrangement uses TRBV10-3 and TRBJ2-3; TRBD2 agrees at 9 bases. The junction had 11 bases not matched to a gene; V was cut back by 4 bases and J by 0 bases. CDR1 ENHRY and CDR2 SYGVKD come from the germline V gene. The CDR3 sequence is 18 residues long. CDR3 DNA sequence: TGTGCCATCAGTGGCGGGAGGGCACCTACAACTAGCACAGATACGCAGTATTTT. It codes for CAISGGRAPTTSTDTQYF.